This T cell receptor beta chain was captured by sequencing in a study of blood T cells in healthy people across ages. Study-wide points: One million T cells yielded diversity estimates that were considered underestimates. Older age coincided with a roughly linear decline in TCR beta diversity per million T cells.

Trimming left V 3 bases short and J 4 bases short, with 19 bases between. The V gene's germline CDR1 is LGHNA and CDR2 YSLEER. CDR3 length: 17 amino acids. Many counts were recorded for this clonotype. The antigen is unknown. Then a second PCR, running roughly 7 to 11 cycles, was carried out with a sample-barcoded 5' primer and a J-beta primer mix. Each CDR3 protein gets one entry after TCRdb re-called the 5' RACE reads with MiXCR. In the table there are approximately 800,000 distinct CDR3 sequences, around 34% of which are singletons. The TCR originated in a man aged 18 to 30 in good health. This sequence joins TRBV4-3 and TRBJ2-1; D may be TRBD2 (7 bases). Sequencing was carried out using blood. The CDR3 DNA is TGCGCCAGCAGCCAGACTCCTCCGGGGGGCTTTTACAATGAGCAGTTCTTC. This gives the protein CASSQTPPGGFYNEQFF.